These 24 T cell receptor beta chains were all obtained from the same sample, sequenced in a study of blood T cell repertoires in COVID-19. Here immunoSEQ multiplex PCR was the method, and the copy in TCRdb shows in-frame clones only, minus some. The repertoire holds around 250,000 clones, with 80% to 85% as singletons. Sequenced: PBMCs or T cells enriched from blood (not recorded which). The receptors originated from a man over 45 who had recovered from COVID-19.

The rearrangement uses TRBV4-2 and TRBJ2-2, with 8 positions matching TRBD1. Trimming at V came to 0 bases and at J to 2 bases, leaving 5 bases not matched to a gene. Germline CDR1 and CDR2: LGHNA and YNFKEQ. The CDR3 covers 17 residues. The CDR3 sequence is CASSQEGQGANTGELFF. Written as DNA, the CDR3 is TGTGCCAGCAGCCAAGAGGGTCAGGGGGCTAACACCGGGGAGCTGTTTTTT.

For the CDR3, the DNA is TGCGCCAGCAGCGGGACAGGGTCTATAGGGTACACTGAAGCTTTCTTT. Translated: CASSGTGSIGYTEAFF. The chain carries TRBV5-1 and TRBJ1-1, with 9 bases identical to TRBD1. Germline assignment: CDR1 SGHRS and CDR2 YFSETQ. The J segment lost 3 bases and the V segment lost 4 bases, leaving 10 bases of the junction unmatched. The CDR3 has 16 amino acids.

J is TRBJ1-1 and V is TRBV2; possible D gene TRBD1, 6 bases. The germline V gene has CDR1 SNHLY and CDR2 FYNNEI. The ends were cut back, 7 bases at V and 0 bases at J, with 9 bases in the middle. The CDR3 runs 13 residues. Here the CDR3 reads CASMDSMNTEAFF. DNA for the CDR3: TGTGCCAGCATGGACAGCATGAACACTGAAGCTTTCTTT.

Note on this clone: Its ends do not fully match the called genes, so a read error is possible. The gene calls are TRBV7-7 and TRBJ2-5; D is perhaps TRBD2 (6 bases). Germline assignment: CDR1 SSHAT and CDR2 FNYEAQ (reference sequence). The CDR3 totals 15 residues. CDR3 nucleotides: TGTGCTAGCAGCTTAGGTAGTAGCGGCCAAGAGACCCAGTACTTC. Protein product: CASSLGSSGQETQYF.

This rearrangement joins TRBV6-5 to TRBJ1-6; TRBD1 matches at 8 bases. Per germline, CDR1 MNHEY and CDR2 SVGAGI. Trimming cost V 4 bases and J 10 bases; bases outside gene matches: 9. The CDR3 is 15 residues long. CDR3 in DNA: TGTGCCAGCAGTTCGGACAGGGCTATACAGTCACCCCTCCACTTT. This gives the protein CASSSDRAIQSPLHF.

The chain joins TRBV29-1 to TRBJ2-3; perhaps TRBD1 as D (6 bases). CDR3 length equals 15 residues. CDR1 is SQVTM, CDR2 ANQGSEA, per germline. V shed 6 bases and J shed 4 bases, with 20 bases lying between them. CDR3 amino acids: CSVDPLQGPPDTQYF. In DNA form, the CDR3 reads TGCAGCGTGGATCCCCTACAGGGTCCACCAGATACGCAGTATTTT.

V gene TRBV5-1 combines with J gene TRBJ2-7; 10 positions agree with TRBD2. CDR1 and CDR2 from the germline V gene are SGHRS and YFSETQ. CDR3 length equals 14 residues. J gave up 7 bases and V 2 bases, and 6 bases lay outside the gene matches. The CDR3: CASSLRLAGMEQYF. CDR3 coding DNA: TGCGCCAGCAGCTTAAGACTAGCGGGTATGGAGCAGTACTTC.

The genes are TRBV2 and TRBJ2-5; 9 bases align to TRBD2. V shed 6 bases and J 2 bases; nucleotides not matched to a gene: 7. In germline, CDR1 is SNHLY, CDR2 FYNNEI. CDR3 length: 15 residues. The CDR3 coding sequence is TGTGCCAGCAGCGTCCTAGCGGGGCCACAAGAGACCCAGTACTTC. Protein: CASSVLAGPQETQYF.

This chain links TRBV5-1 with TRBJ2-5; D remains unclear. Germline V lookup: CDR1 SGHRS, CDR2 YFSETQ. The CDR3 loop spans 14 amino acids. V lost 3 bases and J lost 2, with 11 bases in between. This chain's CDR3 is CASSSLTWQETQYF. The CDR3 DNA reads TGCGCCAGCAGCTCATTAACTTGGCAAGAGACCCAGTACTTC. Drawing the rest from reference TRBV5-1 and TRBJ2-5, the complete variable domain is KAGVTQTPRYLIKTRGQQVTLSCSPISGHRSVSWYQQTPGQGLQFLFEYFSETQRNKGNFPGRFSGRQFSNSRSEMNVSTLELGDSALYLCASSSLTWQETQYFGPGTRLLVL.

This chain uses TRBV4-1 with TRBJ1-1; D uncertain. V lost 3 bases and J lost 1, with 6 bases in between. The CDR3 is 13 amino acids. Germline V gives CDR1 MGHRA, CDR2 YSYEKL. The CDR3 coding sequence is TGCGCCAGCAGCCATAACAGGAACACTGAAGCTTTCTTT. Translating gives CASSHNRNTEAFF.

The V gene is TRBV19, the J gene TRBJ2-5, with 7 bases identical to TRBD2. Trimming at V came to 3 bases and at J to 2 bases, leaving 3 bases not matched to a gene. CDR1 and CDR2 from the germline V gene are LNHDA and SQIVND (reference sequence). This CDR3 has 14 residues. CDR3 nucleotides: TGTGCCAGTAGTATCACTAGCGTACAAGAGACCCAGTACTTC. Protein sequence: CASSITSVQETQYF.

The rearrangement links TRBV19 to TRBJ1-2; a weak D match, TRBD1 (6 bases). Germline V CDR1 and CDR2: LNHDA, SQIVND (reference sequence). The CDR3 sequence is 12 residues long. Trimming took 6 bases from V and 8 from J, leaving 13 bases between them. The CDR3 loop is CASRTRGYGYTF. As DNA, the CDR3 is TGTGCCAGTAGGACGAGGGGGTACGGCTACACCTTC.

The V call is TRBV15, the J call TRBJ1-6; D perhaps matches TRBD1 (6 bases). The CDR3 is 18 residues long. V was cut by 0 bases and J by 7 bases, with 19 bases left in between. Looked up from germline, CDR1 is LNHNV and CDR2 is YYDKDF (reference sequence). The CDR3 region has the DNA TGTGCCACCAGCAGAGATAGGGGGGGCGCATTCAACAATTCACCCCTCCACTTT. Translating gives CATSRDRGGAFNNSPLHF.

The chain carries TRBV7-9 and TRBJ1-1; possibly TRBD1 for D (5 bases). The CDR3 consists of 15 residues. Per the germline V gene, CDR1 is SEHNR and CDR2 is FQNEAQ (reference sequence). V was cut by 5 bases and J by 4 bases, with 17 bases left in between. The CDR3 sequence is CASSEQRQHITEAFF. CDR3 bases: TGTGCCAGCAGCGAACAGCGACAGCACATCACTGAAGCTTTCTTT.

The DNA for the CDR3 is TGTGCCAGCAGCTTGGTAGCGGACTACGAGCAGTACTTC. As protein: CASSLVADYEQYF. The V gene is TRBV7-8, the J gene TRBJ2-7; a possible D gene is TRBD2 (6 bases). Trimming took 3 bases from V and 3 from J, leaving 9 bases between them. The germline CDR1 and CDR2 sequences are SGHVS and FQNEAQ. The CDR3 loop spans 13 amino acids. Together with reference TRBV7-8 and TRBJ2-7, the CDR3 gives the full variable domain: GAGVSQSPRYKVAKRGQDVALRCDPISGHVSLFWYQQALGQGPEFLTYFQNEAQLDKSGLPSDRFFAERPEGSVSTLKIQRTQQEDSAVYLCASSLVADYEQYFGPGTRLTVT.

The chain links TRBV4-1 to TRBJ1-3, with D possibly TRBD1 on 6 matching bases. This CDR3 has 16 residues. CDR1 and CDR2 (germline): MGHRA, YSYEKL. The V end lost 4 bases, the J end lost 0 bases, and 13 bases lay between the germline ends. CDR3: CASSPYRAHSGNTIYF. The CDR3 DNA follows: TGCGCCAGCAGCCCCTACAGGGCCCACTCTGGAAACACCATATATTTT.

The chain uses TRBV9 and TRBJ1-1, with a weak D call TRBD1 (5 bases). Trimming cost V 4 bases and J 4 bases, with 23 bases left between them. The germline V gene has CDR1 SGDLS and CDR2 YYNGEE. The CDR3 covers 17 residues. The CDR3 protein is CASSPRGWGQSGTEAFF. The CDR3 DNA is TGTGCCAGCAGCCCCCGAGGCTGGGGCCAGTCGGGCACTGAAGCTTTCTTT.

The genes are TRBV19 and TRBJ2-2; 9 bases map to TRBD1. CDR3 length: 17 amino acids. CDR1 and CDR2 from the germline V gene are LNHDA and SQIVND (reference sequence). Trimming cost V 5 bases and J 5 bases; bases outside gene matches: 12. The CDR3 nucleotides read TGTGCCAGTAGTCCCGAGGACAGGGGCGGGGTGACCGGGGAGCTGTTTTTT. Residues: CASSPEDRGGVTGELFF.

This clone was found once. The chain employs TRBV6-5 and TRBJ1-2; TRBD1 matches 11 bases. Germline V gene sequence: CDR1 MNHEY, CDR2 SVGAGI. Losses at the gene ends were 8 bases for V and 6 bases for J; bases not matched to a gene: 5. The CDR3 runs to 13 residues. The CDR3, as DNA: TGTGCCAGCGGACAGGGGGCGCAGGATGGCTACACCTTC. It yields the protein CASGQGAQDGYTF.

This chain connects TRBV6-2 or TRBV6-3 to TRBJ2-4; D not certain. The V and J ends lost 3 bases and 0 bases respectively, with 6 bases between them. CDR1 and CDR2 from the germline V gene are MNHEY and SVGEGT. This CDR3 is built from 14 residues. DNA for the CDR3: TGTGCCAGCAGTTATTCACTAGCCAAAAACATTCAGTACTTC. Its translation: CASSYSLAKNIQYF.

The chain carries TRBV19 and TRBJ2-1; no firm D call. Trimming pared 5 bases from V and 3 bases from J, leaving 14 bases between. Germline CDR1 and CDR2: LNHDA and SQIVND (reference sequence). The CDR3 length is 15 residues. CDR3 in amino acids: CASSADDSNYNEQFF. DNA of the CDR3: TGTGCCAGTAGTGCTGATGACTCCAACTACAATGAGCAGTTCTTC.

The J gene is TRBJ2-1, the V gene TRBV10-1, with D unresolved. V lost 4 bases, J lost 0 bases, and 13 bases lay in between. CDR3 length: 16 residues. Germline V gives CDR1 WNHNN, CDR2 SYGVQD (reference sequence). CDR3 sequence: CASSGSRSGSYNEQFF. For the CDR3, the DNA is TGCGCCAGCAGTGGATCGCGGTCGGGCTCCTACAATGAGCAGTTCTTC.

The CDR3 sequence: CAGSRGNTEAFF. In DNA, the CDR3 is TGTGCCGGAAGTCGGGGGAACACTGAAGCTTTCTTT. V gene TRBV28 combines with J gene TRBJ1-1, with D uncertain. CDR1 and CDR2 (germline): MDHEN, SYDVKM. V was pared by 11 bases and J by 1 base, with 11 bases between. The CDR3 runs to 12 residues.

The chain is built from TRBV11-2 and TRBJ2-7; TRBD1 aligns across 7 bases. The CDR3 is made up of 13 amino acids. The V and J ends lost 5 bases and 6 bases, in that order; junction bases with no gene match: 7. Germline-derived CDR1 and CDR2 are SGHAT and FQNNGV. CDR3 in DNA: TGTGCCAGCAGCCCTGGGAACAGGGGCGAGCAGTACTTC. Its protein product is CASSPGNRGEQYF.